Listed below are T cell receptor beta chains from one sample, sequenced in a study of OX40 agonist ivuxolimab in advanced cancers. TCRdb's copy holds only in-frame clones and misses some; the assay was immunoSEQ multiplex PCR. The table lists about 100,000 clones, about 89% of them singletons. The input for sequencing was CD4+ or CD8+ T cells sorted from blood, taken in a trial of the OX40 agonist ivuxolimab. Source of these receptors: an adult with an advanced solid tumor such as melanoma, head and neck, liver or kidney cancer. Both conserved end residues are part of each CDR3. Each record gives: J gene, D gene, clone size, V gene, CDR3 DNA, CDR3 protein. A D gene is named only where the DNA matches it firmly. Not every row has a clone size; where given, it reads once, few, many or a size class.

j_call: TRBJ2-1
d_call: -
clone_size: -
v_call: TRBV9
cdr3_nt: TGTGCCAGCAGCGTAGGGTCTAGGCAAATCCACCGAGTCTCCTACAATGAGCAGTTCTTC
cdr3_aa: CASSVGSRQIHRVSYNEQFF

j_call: TRBJ2-1
d_call: -
clone_size: -
v_call: TRBV19
cdr3_nt: TGTGCCAGTAGTACACCCCACCACAATGAGCAGTTCTTC
cdr3_aa: CASSTPHHNEQFF

j_call: TRBJ2-2
d_call: -
clone_size: -
v_call: TRBV19
cdr3_nt: TGTGCCAGTGGACATCTTAACACCGGGGAGCTGTTTTTT
cdr3_aa: CASGHLNTGELFF

j_call: TRBJ2-2
d_call: -
clone_size: -
v_call: TRBV18
cdr3_nt: TGTGCCAGCTCACCACAGCGTCGGGTCGCTGGGGAGCTGTTTTTT
cdr3_aa: CASSPQRRVAGELFF

j_call: TRBJ2-2
d_call: -
clone_size: -
v_call: TRBV10-1
cdr3_nt: TGCGCCAGCAGTTCCGCGGCCGATGGTGGGTTCACCGGGGAGCTGTTTTTT
cdr3_aa: CASSSAADGGFTGELFF

j_call: TRBJ1-6
d_call: -
clone_size: few
v_call: TRBV7-8
cdr3_nt: TGTGCCAGCGGATCCCTGGGCAGTTCACCCCTCCACTTT
cdr3_aa: CASGSLGSSPLHF

j_call: TRBJ1-2
d_call: TRBD1
clone_size: few
v_call: TRBV10-2
cdr3_nt: TGCGCCAGCGCACCTTGGGGACAGGGGTGGGGTGGCTACACCTTC
cdr3_aa: CASAPWGQGWGGYTF

j_call: TRBJ1-3
d_call: -
clone_size: once
v_call: TRBV14
cdr3_nt: TGTGCCAGCAGCTATAACACCGGGGCCGGACCTTTTGGAAACACCATATATTTT
cdr3_aa: CASSYNTGAGPFGNTIYF

j_call: TRBJ2-7
d_call: -
clone_size: -
v_call: TRBV2
cdr3_nt: TGTGCCAGCAGTGAAGCGGTGCCCTGGAGGGACACGGACTACGAGCAGTACTTC
cdr3_aa: CASSEAVPWRDTDYEQYF

j_call: TRBJ2-7
d_call: -
clone_size: -
v_call: TRBV29-1
cdr3_nt: TGCAGCGTGCAGGGCGGGGGACAGCCCTCCTACGAGCAGTACTTC
cdr3_aa: CSVQGGGQPSYEQYF

j_call: TRBJ1-2
d_call: -
clone_size: -
v_call: TRBV5-1
cdr3_nt: TGCGCCAGCAGCTTCGGGGGTTTTGACTATGGCTACACCTTC
cdr3_aa: CASSFGGFDYGYTF

j_call: TRBJ2-7
d_call: -
clone_size: once
v_call: TRBV6-1
cdr3_nt: TGTGCCAGCAGTGCCCAGTGGTGGTACGAGCAGTACTTC
cdr3_aa: CASSAQWWYEQYF

j_call: TRBJ2-7
d_call: -
clone_size: few
v_call: TRBV10-1
cdr3_nt: TGCGCCAGCAGTTCCGGGACGCAGTCCTACGAGCAGTACTTC
cdr3_aa: CASSSGTQSYEQYF

j_call: TRBJ2-2
d_call: -
clone_size: -
v_call: TRBV9
cdr3_nt: TGTGCCAGCAGCAATTATGGGGGGCATGGCGGGGAGCTGTTTTTT
cdr3_aa: CASSNYGGHGGELFF

j_call: TRBJ2-7
d_call: -
clone_size: -
v_call: TRBV7-3
cdr3_nt: TGTGCCAGCAGCTTAACGGGCGACAAAGGGTACGAGCAGTACTTC
cdr3_aa: CASSLTGDKGYEQYF

j_call: TRBJ1-5
d_call: -
clone_size: -
v_call: TRBV9
cdr3_nt: TGTGCCAGCAGCGCCGGGACATATCAGCCCCAGCATTTT
cdr3_aa: CASSAGTYQPQHF

j_call: TRBJ1-1
d_call: -
clone_size: once
v_call: TRBV5-1
cdr3_nt: TGCGCCAGTACAGGAAGTACGGTGACCTCTGAAGCTTTCTTT
cdr3_aa: CASTGSTVTSEAFF

j_call: TRBJ1-1
d_call: TRBD1
clone_size: -
v_call: TRBV18
cdr3_nt: TGTGCCAGCTCACTTCACAACAGGGGGAGGTACACTGAAGCTTTCTTT
cdr3_aa: CASSLHNRGRYTEAFF

j_call: TRBJ2-1
d_call: -
clone_size: -
v_call: TRBV25-1
cdr3_nt: TGTGCCAGCAGTGAGGAGAAAGGGATCTACAATGAGCAGTTCTTC
cdr3_aa: CASSEEKGIYNEQFF

j_call: TRBJ2-1
d_call: TRBD1
clone_size: -
v_call: TRBV19
cdr3_nt: TGTGCCAGTACTCCGACAGGGATCGTAGACAATGAGCAGTTCTTC
cdr3_aa: CASTPTGIVDNEQFF

j_call: TRBJ1-6
d_call: -
clone_size: -
v_call: TRBV5-1
cdr3_nt: TGCGCCAGCAGCTTGACAGGGATGGATTCACCCCTCCACTTT
cdr3_aa: CASSLTGMDSPLHF

j_call: TRBJ2-1
d_call: TRBD2
clone_size: -
v_call: TRBV11-3
cdr3_nt: TGTGCCAGCAGCTTCGGACTAGCGGGGGGTTATGAGCAGTTCTTC
cdr3_aa: CASSFGLAGGYEQFF

j_call: TRBJ1-2
d_call: -
clone_size: -
v_call: TRBV30
cdr3_nt: TGTGCCTGGAGTGTAACTTTCTCCTATGGCTACACCTTC
cdr3_aa: CAWSVTFSYGYTF

j_call: TRBJ2-5
d_call: -
clone_size: -
v_call: TRBV7-9
cdr3_nt: TGTGCCAGCAGCTCCACACACCTAGCTGTGGAGACCCAGTACTTC
cdr3_aa: CASSSTHLAVETQYF

j_call: TRBJ1-3
d_call: -
clone_size: -
v_call: TRBV6-1
cdr3_nt: TGTGCCAGCAGGTTAGACCTCTACTCTGGAAACACCATATATTTT
cdr3_aa: CASRLDLYSGNTIYF

j_call: TRBJ2-1
d_call: -
clone_size: -
v_call: TRBV5-1
cdr3_nt: TGCGCCAGTAGCTTACAGGGTAGGCTCGACGGGTATGAGCAGTTCTTC
cdr3_aa: CASSLQGRLDGYEQFF

j_call: TRBJ1-2
d_call: -
clone_size: -
v_call: TRBV19
cdr3_nt: TGTGCCAGTAGTAGGACACTCTATGGCTACACCTTC
cdr3_aa: CASSRTLYGYTF

j_call: TRBJ1-5
d_call: TRBD1
clone_size: -
v_call: TRBV6-1
cdr3_nt: TGTGCCAGCCGAGGGGGCCCTGGAAATCAGCCCCAGCATTTT
cdr3_aa: CASRGGPGNQPQHF

j_call: TRBJ2-7
d_call: TRBD1
clone_size: -
v_call: TRBV7-2
cdr3_nt: TGTGCCAGCAGCTACAGACAGGGCTACGAGCAGTACTTC
cdr3_aa: CASSYRQGYEQYF

j_call: TRBJ1-1
d_call: -
clone_size: -
v_call: TRBV27
cdr3_nt: TGTGCCAGCAGTTTTCAGGCCTTGGGGACTGAAGCTTTCTTT
cdr3_aa: CASSFQALGTEAFF

j_call: TRBJ1-1
d_call: -
clone_size: -
v_call: TRBV6-4
cdr3_nt: TGTGCCAGCAGTCTCGGGGGGGGAACTGAAGCTTTCTTT
cdr3_aa: CASSLGGGTEAFF

j_call: TRBJ1-3
d_call: -
clone_size: -
v_call: TRBV19
cdr3_nt: TGTGCCAGTAAAGTCCAGGATACCTCTGGAAACACCATATATTTT
cdr3_aa: CASKVQDTSGNTIYF

j_call: TRBJ2-7
d_call: TRBD2
clone_size: -
v_call: TRBV7-9
cdr3_nt: TGTGCCAGCAGCTTCGGCGGGAGCTCCTACGAGCAGTACTTC
cdr3_aa: CASSFGGSSYEQYF

j_call: TRBJ2-5
d_call: -
clone_size: -
v_call: TRBV29-1
cdr3_nt: TGCAGCGTGGGGGAGGTGGAGACCCAGTACTTC
cdr3_aa: CSVGEVETQYF

j_call: TRBJ2-7
d_call: -
clone_size: -
v_call: TRBV15
cdr3_nt: TGTGCCACCAGCAGAACCCTCTCCGAGCAGTACTTC
cdr3_aa: CATSRTLSEQYF

j_call: TRBJ2-5
d_call: TRBD1
clone_size: -
v_call: TRBV2
cdr3_nt: TGTGCCAGCAGTGGGACAGGTGAAGAGACCCAGTACTTC
cdr3_aa: CASSGTGEETQYF

j_call: TRBJ1-5
d_call: -
clone_size: few
v_call: TRBV21-1
cdr3_nt: TGTGCCAGCACCCCCGGGTCGGAGGGCCGATCGTTGAATCAGCCCCAGCATTTT
cdr3_aa: CASTPGSEGRSLNQPQHF

j_call: TRBJ1-2
d_call: -
clone_size: -
v_call: TRBV19
cdr3_nt: TGTGCCAGTAGGCCACTAACGGGTAACTATGGCTACACCTTC
cdr3_aa: CASRPLTGNYGYTF

j_call: TRBJ2-2
d_call: -
clone_size: once
v_call: TRBV12-5
cdr3_nt: TGTGCTAGTGGTTTGGTACTGGGGTCCCGCGGGTTCACCGGGGAGCTGTTTTTT
cdr3_aa: CASGLVLGSRGFTGELFF

j_call: TRBJ2-3
d_call: TRBD2
clone_size: -
v_call: TRBV7-3
cdr3_nt: TGTGCCAGCAGCCAATATCCAGCGGGAGTCAGGACAGATACGCAGTATTTT
cdr3_aa: CASSQYPAGVRTDTQYF

j_call: TRBJ2-5
d_call: -
clone_size: -
v_call: TRBV11-3
cdr3_nt: TGTGCCAGCAGCGAAGGAACCAGGGGGGTACAAGAGACCCAGTACTTC
cdr3_aa: CASSEGTRGVQETQYF